A selection of T cell receptor beta chains follows, all from one sample in a study of response to subunit inactivated influenza vaccine. In TCRdb, the RT-PCR reads were re-called with MiXCR into one record per CDR3 protein. This sample has roughly 790,000 distinct CDR3 sequences, with 21% found just once. The specimen was PBMCs from blood, collected 4 to 6 days after vaccination. These receptors were taken from a man aged 50 or older who received an inactivated influenza vaccine. CDR3s include the opening cysteine and the closing phenylalanine or tryptophan. D genes are given only for firm matches. Clone size is not always given. Where it is, it says once, few, many or a class for expanded clones.

v_call: TRBV7-2; clone_size: -; d_call: TRBD1; j_call: TRBJ2-2; cdr3_nt: TGTGCCAGCAGTCGGAGACAGGGTGACACCGGGGAGCTGTTTTTT; cdr3_aa: CASSRRQGDTGELFF
v_call: TRBV20-1; clone_size: -; d_call: TRBD1; j_call: TRBJ2-1; cdr3_nt: TGCAGTGCTAGAGCCCCACCGGGACAGGGCTACAATGAGCAGTTCTTC; cdr3_aa: CSARAPPGQGYNEQFF
v_call: TRBV25-1; clone_size: -; d_call: -; j_call: TRBJ2-6; cdr3_nt: TGTGCCAGCAGTGGGTTCGGGGGCTCTGGGGCCAACGTCCTGACTTTC; cdr3_aa: CASSGFGGSGANVLTF
v_call: TRBV20-1; clone_size: -; d_call: -; j_call: TRBJ2-7; cdr3_nt: TGCAGTGCCCGGGACCGACGAAGCTCCTACGAGCAGTACTTC; cdr3_aa: CSARDRRSSYEQYF
v_call: TRBV12-3/TRBV12-4; clone_size: -; d_call: TRBD2; j_call: TRBJ2-3; cdr3_nt: TGTGCCAGCAGTGGACTAGCGGGATATATATTCACAGATACGCAGTATTTT; cdr3_aa: CASSGLAGYIFTDTQYF
v_call: TRBV20-1; clone_size: -; d_call: -; j_call: TRBJ1-5; cdr3_nt: TGCAGTGCCCCTGGACAGAACAATCAGCCCCAGCATTTT; cdr3_aa: CSAPGQNNQPQHF
v_call: TRBV28; clone_size: -; d_call: -; j_call: TRBJ2-6; cdr3_nt: TGTGCCAGCAGTTCAATACTAAGTTACGTCCTGACTTTC; cdr3_aa: CASSSILSYVLTF
v_call: TRBV7-6; clone_size: -; d_call: TRBD1; j_call: TRBJ1-1; cdr3_nt: TGTGCCAGCAGCTTAGGAGGGACAGGCATGAACACTGAAGCTTTCTTT; cdr3_aa: CASSLGGTGMNTEAFF
v_call: TRBV11-2; clone_size: few; d_call: -; j_call: TRBJ2-1; cdr3_nt: TGTGCCAGCAGCCCCTACAACGGACCCAACAATGAGCAGTTCTTC; cdr3_aa: CASSPYNGPNNEQFF
v_call: TRBV28; clone_size: few; d_call: -; j_call: TRBJ2-7; cdr3_nt: TGTGCCAGCAGTCCTACCGGGACAATCTACGAGCAGTACTTC; cdr3_aa: CASSPTGTIYEQYF
v_call: TRBV12-3/TRBV12-4; clone_size: few; d_call: TRBD1; j_call: TRBJ1-4; cdr3_nt: TGTGCCAGCAGTTTAGCTAGGACAGGGGGGTCTGAAAAACTGTTTTTT; cdr3_aa: CASSLARTGGSEKLFF
v_call: TRBV20-1; clone_size: many; d_call: TRBD2; j_call: TRBJ2-1; cdr3_nt: TGCAGTGCTAGTGATAGCGGGAGTCTCTACAATGAGCAGTTCTTC; cdr3_aa: CSASDSGSLYNEQFF
v_call: TRBV20-1; clone_size: many; d_call: TRBD2; j_call: TRBJ2-3; cdr3_nt: TGCAGTGTGCGGCGGGAGCCCACAGATACGCAGTATTTT; cdr3_aa: CSVRREPTDTQYF
v_call: TRBV20-1; clone_size: -; d_call: TRBD2; j_call: TRBJ2-1; cdr3_nt: TGCAGTGCTTCACCGGGACTAGCGGCCAATGAGCAGTTCTTC; cdr3_aa: CSASPGLAANEQFF
v_call: TRBV7-9; clone_size: few; d_call: -; j_call: TRBJ2-7; cdr3_nt: TGTGCCAGCAGCCCGGCTACAAGTGTGGACGAGCAGTACTTC; cdr3_aa: CASSPATSVDEQYF
v_call: TRBV24-1; clone_size: -; d_call: TRBD1; j_call: TRBJ1-4; cdr3_nt: TGTGCCACCAGTGACTGGACAGGGGGCGAGGAAAAACTGTTTTTT; cdr3_aa: CATSDWTGGEEKLFF
v_call: TRBV20-1; clone_size: few; d_call: -; j_call: TRBJ2-7; cdr3_nt: TGCAGTGCTAGAGCCTATCAGGGCTCCTACGAGCAGTACTTC; cdr3_aa: CSARAYQGSYEQYF
v_call: TRBV5-1; clone_size: -; d_call: -; j_call: TRBJ1-2; cdr3_nt: TGCGCCAGCAGCCTATACAGCGGGGATGGCTATGGCTACACCTTC; cdr3_aa: CASSLYSGDGYGYTF
v_call: TRBV3-1; clone_size: few; d_call: TRBD2; j_call: TRBJ2-1; cdr3_nt: TGTGCCAGCAGCCAAGGTGGGACTAGAAACAATGAGCAGTTCTTC; cdr3_aa: CASSQGGTRNNEQFF
v_call: TRBV4-1; clone_size: many; d_call: -; j_call: TRBJ1-1; cdr3_nt: TGCGCCAGCAGCCCCCGGACGGGGGGAATGAACACTGAAGCTTTCTTT; cdr3_aa: CASSPRTGGMNTEAFF
v_call: TRBV7-2; clone_size: -; d_call: -; j_call: TRBJ1-1; cdr3_nt: TGTGCCAGCAGCGATCCCGGGGCACTAGGAACTGAAGCTTTCTTT; cdr3_aa: CASSDPGALGTEAFF
v_call: TRBV6-2/TRBV6-3; clone_size: few; d_call: -; j_call: TRBJ2-7; cdr3_nt: TGTGCCAGCACCAGGCCAGGCCAGGGGAGCGAGCAGTACTTC; cdr3_aa: CASTRPGQGSEQYF
v_call: TRBV19; clone_size: -; d_call: TRBD1; j_call: TRBJ2-4; cdr3_nt: TGTGCCAGTAAGGAGGACAGGGGGCGCGGGGGCATTCAGTACTTC; cdr3_aa: CASKEDRGRGGIQYF
v_call: TRBV19; clone_size: few; d_call: TRBD1; j_call: TRBJ2-7; cdr3_nt: TGTGCCAGTAGTAGCCCAGGGGGCCCCCGGATCAACGAGCAGTACTTC; cdr3_aa: CASSSPGGPRINEQYF
v_call: TRBV4-2; clone_size: -; d_call: -; j_call: TRBJ2-7; cdr3_nt: TGTGCCAGCAGCCAGCATATGGACGAGCAGTACTTC; cdr3_aa: CASSQHMDEQYF
v_call: TRBV20-1; clone_size: -; d_call: TRBD2; j_call: TRBJ2-1; cdr3_nt: TGCAGTGCTAGAGGGGGGAGGGTGGCCGCCTTAGGGCGGGAGGGCCTAATGGAGCAGTTCTTC; cdr3_aa: CSARGGRVAALGREGLMEQFF
v_call: TRBV7-2; clone_size: -; d_call: -; j_call: TRBJ1-1; cdr3_nt: TGTGCCAGCAGCTTAGTTCTGGGGGGTAACACTGAAGCTTTCTTT; cdr3_aa: CASSLVLGGNTEAFF
v_call: TRBV5-1; clone_size: -; d_call: TRBD1; j_call: TRBJ2-5; cdr3_nt: TGCGCCACGGGACAGTTTGGAGAGACCCAGTACTTC; cdr3_aa: CATGQFGETQYF
v_call: TRBV18; clone_size: few; d_call: -; j_call: TRBJ2-7; cdr3_nt: TGTGCCAGCTCACCTGGTCAAACTAAAGCCTACGAGCAGTACTTC; cdr3_aa: CASSPGQTKAYEQYF